The rows below give T cell receptor beta chains drawn from one sample of a study of cytotoxic CD8 clonotypes in ibrutinib-treated CLL. Here immunoSEQ multiplex PCR was the method, and the copy in TCRdb shows in-frame clones only, minus some. The sample holds some 140,000 clones, approximately 90% seen once. The sequencing used PBMCs, collected after 12 months of ibrutinib treatment. Every receptor here comes from a human donor with chronic lymphocytic leukemia. CDR3s include the opening cysteine and the closing phenylalanine or tryptophan. D genes are given only for firm matches. Size values are once, few and many counts, or a class for expanded clones, and some rows have none.

clone_size: -; v_call: TRBV7-9; j_call: TRBJ1-2; d_call: TRBD1; cdr3_aa: CASSLGQAGGYGYTF; cdr3_nt: TGTGCCAGCAGCCTTGGACAGGCTGGCGGCTATGGCTACACCTTC
clone_size: -; v_call: TRBV19; j_call: TRBJ2-1; d_call: -; cdr3_aa: CASSMSEVHEQFF; cdr3_nt: TGTGCCAGTAGTATGTCCGAAGTCCATGAGCAGTTCTTC
clone_size: once; v_call: TRBV19; j_call: TRBJ1-1; d_call: -; cdr3_aa: CASSIDRGNTEAFF; cdr3_nt: TGTGCCAGTAGTATAGATAGGGGGAACACTGAAGCTTTCTTT
clone_size: -; v_call: TRBV7-2; j_call: TRBJ1-2; d_call: TRBD1; cdr3_aa: CASSSKGAYGYTF; cdr3_nt: TGTGCCAGCAGCTCCAAGGGGGCCTATGGCTACACCTTC
clone_size: -; v_call: TRBV5-1; j_call: TRBJ2-2; d_call: TRBD2; cdr3_aa: CASSPGTSGRRNTGELFF; cdr3_nt: TGCGCCAGCAGCCCTGGGACTAGCGGGAGGCGGAACACCGGGGAGCTGTTTTTT
clone_size: -; v_call: TRBV11-2; j_call: TRBJ2-7; d_call: -; cdr3_aa: CASSPHGSYEQYF; cdr3_nt: TGTGCCAGCAGCCCCCACGGTTCCTACGAGCAGTACTTC
clone_size: -; v_call: TRBV7-8; j_call: TRBJ1-5; d_call: -; cdr3_aa: CASAKDLSSNQPQHF; cdr3_nt: TGTGCCAGCGCGAAGGACCTCAGTAGCAATCAGCCCCAGCATTTT
clone_size: once; v_call: TRBV5-1; j_call: TRBJ2-3; d_call: TRBD2; cdr3_aa: CASSGLAGDLYF; cdr3_nt: TGCGCCAGCTCGGGACTAGCGGGAGATCTGTATTTT
clone_size: -; v_call: TRBV4-1; j_call: TRBJ2-1; d_call: -; cdr3_aa: CASSQVQGTNEQFF; cdr3_nt: TGCGCCAGCAGCCAAGTCCAGGGGACCAATGAGCAGTTCTTC
clone_size: -; v_call: TRBV6-5; j_call: TRBJ1-3; d_call: -; cdr3_aa: CASTRTRSGNTIYF; cdr3_nt: TGTGCCAGCACCAGAACTCGCTCTGGAAACACCATATATTTT
clone_size: -; v_call: TRBV30; j_call: TRBJ2-7; d_call: -; cdr3_aa: CAWTIPGAGVKYEQYF; cdr3_nt: TGTGCCTGGACTATCCCGGGGGCGGGAGTAAAGTACGAGCAGTACTTC
clone_size: once; v_call: TRBV14; j_call: TRBJ2-5; d_call: TRBD2; cdr3_aa: CASSPLASGRVRETQYF; cdr3_nt: TGTGCCAGCAGCCCCCTGGCTAGCGGGAGGGTTCGTGAGACCCAGTACTTC
clone_size: -; v_call: TRBV4-3; j_call: TRBJ2-3; d_call: -; cdr3_aa: CASSQAFITDTQYF; cdr3_nt: TGCGCCAGCAGCCAAGCCTTCATCACAGATACGCAGTATTTT
clone_size: -; v_call: TRBV15; j_call: TRBJ2-5; d_call: TRBD1; cdr3_aa: CATSSLQGGWETQYF; cdr3_nt: TGTGCCACCAGCAGCCTACAGGGGGGTTGGGAGACCCAGTACTTC
clone_size: -; v_call: TRBV4-3; j_call: TRBJ2-7; d_call: -; cdr3_aa: CASSPDGGARTYEQYF; cdr3_nt: TGCGCCAGCAGCCCGGACGGAGGGGCTCGGACCTACGAGCAGTACTTC
clone_size: few; v_call: TRBV4-3; j_call: TRBJ2-7; d_call: -; cdr3_aa: CASSQTPLPPGNEQYF; cdr3_nt: TGCGCCAGCAGCCAGACCCCTCTCCCCCCAGGTAACGAGCAGTACTTC
clone_size: -; v_call: TRBV19; j_call: TRBJ2-5; d_call: TRBD2; cdr3_aa: CASSLRLWRETIQETQYF; cdr3_nt: TGTGCCAGTAGTTTACGGCTTTGGCGGGAGACAATCCAAGAGACCCAGTACTTC
clone_size: -; v_call: TRBV28; j_call: TRBJ1-1; d_call: -; cdr3_aa: CASSLAATEAFF; cdr3_nt: TGTGCCAGCAGTTTGGCGGCAACTGAAGCTTTCTTT
clone_size: -; v_call: TRBV28; j_call: TRBJ2-7; d_call: TRBD1; cdr3_aa: CAAGTGGSEQYF; cdr3_nt: TGTGCCGCGGGGACAGGGGGAAGCGAGCAGTACTTC
clone_size: -; v_call: TRBV19; j_call: TRBJ2-7; d_call: -; cdr3_aa: CASSLLQGVQYF; cdr3_nt: TGTGCCAGTAGCTTACTCCAGGGTGTGCAGTACTTC
clone_size: -; v_call: TRBV6-6; j_call: TRBJ1-1; d_call: TRBD1; cdr3_aa: CASSPRQGSLAFF; cdr3_nt: TGTGCCAGCAGTCCGAGACAGGGGAGTCTCGCTTTCTTT
clone_size: -; v_call: TRBV27; j_call: TRBJ2-7; d_call: -; cdr3_aa: CASSSGQGLSGGFYEQYF; cdr3_nt: TGTGCCAGCAGTTCTGGACAGGGTTTAAGCGGGGGGTTCTACGAGCAGTACTTC
clone_size: -; v_call: TRBV11-1; j_call: TRBJ2-3; d_call: TRBD1; cdr3_aa: CASSKDRVIATDTQYF; cdr3_nt: TGTGCCAGCAGCAAAGACAGGGTTATTGCAACAGATACGCAGTATTTT
clone_size: -; v_call: TRBV5-1; j_call: TRBJ1-1; d_call: -; cdr3_aa: CASSLVPGFVTEAFF; cdr3_nt: TGCGCCAGCAGCTTGGTCCCGGGGTTCGTCACTGAAGCTTTCTTT
clone_size: -; v_call: TRBV4-3; j_call: TRBJ2-2; d_call: TRBD2; cdr3_aa: CASSPLGLAGGSGTGELFF; cdr3_nt: TGCGCCAGCAGCCCGCTAGGACTAGCGGGAGGCTCGGGGACCGGGGAGCTGTTTTTT
clone_size: -; v_call: TRBV27; j_call: TRBJ2-7; d_call: -; cdr3_aa: CASSLSGLGLPAYEQYF; cdr3_nt: TGTGCCAGCAGTTTGAGTGGCCTTGGACTACCGGCCTACGAGCAGTACTTC
clone_size: -; v_call: TRBV25-1; j_call: TRBJ2-5; d_call: -; cdr3_aa: CASSEWQSQETQYF; cdr3_nt: TGTGCCAGCAGTGAATGGCAGTCTCAAGAGACCCAGTACTTC
clone_size: -; v_call: TRBV7-7; j_call: TRBJ2-7; d_call: TRBD1; cdr3_aa: CASSSGQGPLYEQYF; cdr3_nt: TGTGCTAGCAGCTCAGGACAGGGGCCACTCTACGAGCAGTACTTC
clone_size: -; v_call: TRBV28; j_call: TRBJ1-4; d_call: -; cdr3_aa: CASSLLDIGLFF; cdr3_nt: TGTGCCAGCAGTTTGCTCGACATAGGACTGTTTTTT